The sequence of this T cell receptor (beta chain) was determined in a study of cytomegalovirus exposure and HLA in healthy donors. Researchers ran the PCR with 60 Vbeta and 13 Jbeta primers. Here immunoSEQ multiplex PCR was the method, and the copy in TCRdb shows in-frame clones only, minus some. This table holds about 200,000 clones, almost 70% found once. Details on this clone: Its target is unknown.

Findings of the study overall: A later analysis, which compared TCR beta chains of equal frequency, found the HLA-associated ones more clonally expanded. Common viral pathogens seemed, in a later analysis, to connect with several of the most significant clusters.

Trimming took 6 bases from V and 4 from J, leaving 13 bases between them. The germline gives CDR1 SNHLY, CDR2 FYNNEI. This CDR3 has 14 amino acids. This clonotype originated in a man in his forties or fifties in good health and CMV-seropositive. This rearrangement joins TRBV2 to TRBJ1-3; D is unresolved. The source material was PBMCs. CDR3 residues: CASSLLSPGNTIYF. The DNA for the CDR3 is TGTGCCAGCAGCCTCTTGAGTCCGGGAAACACCATATATTTT.